The 10 T cell receptor beta chains below all came from one sample that was sequenced in a study of blood T cell repertoires in COVID-19 (dated by TCRdb to the early 2020s). The library was generated by the immunoSEQ multiplex PCR assay. This is the immuneACCESS table as TCRdb keeps it, with only in-frame sequences that have V and J called. A part of the clones is gone; compared with another copy, unresolved V genes explain less than half, and the rest is unexplained. The sample has approximately 200,000 clones on record, 80% to 90% of them singletons. The ten largest clones capture roughly a tenth of the sample. Specimen: peripheral blood. These receptors all stem from a woman aged 80 or over with acute or convalescent COVID-19.

The gene calls are TRBV7-3 and TRBJ1-6; no clear D. The CDR3 loop spans 16 amino acids. Germline assignment: CDR1 SGHTA and CDR2 FQGTGA. Trimming took off 0 bases at V and 7 bases at J, with 13 bases between the two ends. The CDR3 loop reads CASSLTPDTLNSPLHF. The CDR3 DNA reads TGTGCCAGCAGCTTAACTCCAGACACCCTCAATTCACCCCTCCACTTT.

The chain uses TRBV7-2 and TRBJ2-4, with D tentatively TRBD1 (6 bases). The ends were cut back, 5 bases at V and 7 bases at J, with 12 bases in the middle. The germline V gene encodes CDR1 SGHTA and CDR2 FQGNSA. The CDR3 runs 13 residues. The CDR3 loop reads CASSPGQINIQYF. The CDR3 DNA sequence: TGTGCCAGCAGCCCCGGACAGATCAACATTCAGTACTTC.

The rearrangement joins TRBV6-5 to TRBJ2-3, with 7 bases that match TRBD1. The CDR3 length is 14 residues. In germline, CDR1 is MNHEY, CDR2 SVGAGI. The junction had 11 bases not matched to a gene; V was cut back by 8 bases and J by 6 bases. The CDR3 nucleotides read TGTGCCAGCTTTCGGGACAGTCACTCGGATACGCAGTATTTT. Translated, it gives CASFRDSHSDTQYF.

The chain employs TRBV29-1 and TRBJ2-1, with 7 nucleotides matching TRBD2. CDR1 is SQVTM, CDR2 ANQGSEA, per germline. V gave up 3 bases and J gave up 9 bases; unmatched junction bases: 2. There are 11 residues in the CDR3. CDR3 amino acids: CSVDSGGEQFF. The CDR3 DNA follows: TGCAGCGTTGATTCGGGGGGTGAGCAGTTCTTC.

The chain carries TRBV7-2 and TRBJ2-2, with TRBD1 matching 8 bases. CDR1 and CDR2 (germline): SGHTA, FQGNSA. After removal of 4 bases from V and 4 bases from J, the junction contained 8 bases not matched to a gene. This CDR3 has 16 residues. The CDR3 protein is CASSSPTGAVTGELFF. Here the CDR3 DNA reads TGTGCCAGCAGCTCACCGACAGGGGCCGTCACCGGGGAGCTGTTTTTT.

The chain combines TRBV7-9 with TRBJ2-1; tentatively, D is TRBD1 (6 bases). This CDR3 spans 15 amino acids. CDR1 is SEHNR, CDR2 FQNEAQ, per germline (reference sequence). V was shortened by 4 bases and J by 5 bases, with 15 bases between the two germline ends. Here the CDR3 DNA reads TGTGCCAGCAGCTCGTACCGGGACAATCACAATGAGCAGTTCTTC. Translation: CASSSYRDNHNEQFF.

The table lists this clone with a count of one. The rearrangement links TRBV5-1 to TRBJ1-1; D is undetermined. The CDR3 covers 14 residues. Germline CDR1 and CDR2: SGHRS and YFSETQ. V dropped 0 bases and J dropped 1 base, with 7 bases sitting between them. The CDR3 is CASSLVGENTEAFF. CDR3 DNA: TGCGCCAGCAGCTTGGTAGGAGAGAACACTGAAGCTTTCTTT.

CDR3 in amino acids: CASSLGRADEAFF. In nucleotides, the CDR3 is TGTGCCAGCAGTTTGGGGAGGGCAGATGAAGCTTTCTTT. This sequence joins TRBV12-3 or TRBV12-4 and TRBJ1-1; D unclear. Trimming removed 3 bases from V and 7 bases from J, with 12 bases in between. This CDR3 region has 13 residues.

The chain combines TRBV7-9 with TRBJ2-3; maybe TRBD1 (5 bases). From germline, CDR1 is SEHNR and CDR2 FQNEAQ (reference sequence). The CDR3 has 16 residues. V dropped 1 base and J dropped 3 bases, with 14 bases sitting between them. As DNA, the CDR3 is TGTGCCAGCAGCTTAGAGTTTGGGGCGGAAACAGATACGCAGTATTTT. Its translation is CASSLEFGAETDTQYF.

The rearrangement links TRBV5-1 to TRBJ2-7; the D gene is possibly TRBD1 (6 bases). The CDR3 spans 13 residues. The germline V gene has CDR1 SGHRS and CDR2 YFSETQ. Trimming left V 10 bases short and J 0 bases short, with 14 bases between. The CDR3 nucleotides read TGCGCCTCACAGGGCCCAAGCTCCTACGAGCAGTACTTC. Translating gives CASQGPSSYEQYF.